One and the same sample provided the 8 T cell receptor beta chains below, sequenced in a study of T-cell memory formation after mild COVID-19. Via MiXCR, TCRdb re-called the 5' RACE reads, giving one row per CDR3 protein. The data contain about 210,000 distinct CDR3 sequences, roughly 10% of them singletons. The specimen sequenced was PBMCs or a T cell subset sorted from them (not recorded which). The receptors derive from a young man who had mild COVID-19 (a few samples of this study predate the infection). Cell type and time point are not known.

For the CDR3, the DNA is TGTGCCAGCAGCTTACCCAGGGTAGGAGAGACCCAGTACTTC. Its protein is CASSLPRVGETQYF. V is TRBV7-2 and J is TRBJ2-5; a possible D gene is TRBD1 (5 bases). Trimming stripped 2 bases from V and 4 bases from J, with 11 bases between. The CDR3 contains 14 residues. The germline V gene encodes CDR1 SGHTA and CDR2 FQGNSA.

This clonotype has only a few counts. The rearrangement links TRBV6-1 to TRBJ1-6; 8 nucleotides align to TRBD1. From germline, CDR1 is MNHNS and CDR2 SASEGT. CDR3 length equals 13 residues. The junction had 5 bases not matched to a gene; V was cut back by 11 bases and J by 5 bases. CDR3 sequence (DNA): TGTGCCTCACGGACAGGGAATAATTCACCCCTCCACTTT. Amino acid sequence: CASRTGNNSPLHF.

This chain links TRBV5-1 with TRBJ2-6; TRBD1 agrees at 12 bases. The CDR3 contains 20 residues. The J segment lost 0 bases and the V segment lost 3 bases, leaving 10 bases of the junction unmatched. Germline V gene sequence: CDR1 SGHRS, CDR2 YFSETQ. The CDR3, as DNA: TGCGCCAGCAGCTGGGACAGGGGGCTTTCGAAATCCTCTGGGGCCAACGTCCTGACTTTC. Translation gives CASSWDRGLSKSSGANVLTF.

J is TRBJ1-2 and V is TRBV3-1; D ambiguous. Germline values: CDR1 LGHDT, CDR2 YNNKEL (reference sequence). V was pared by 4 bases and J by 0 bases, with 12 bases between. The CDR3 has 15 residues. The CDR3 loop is CASSPGNQANYGYTF. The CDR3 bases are TGTGCCAGCAGCCCCGGGAACCAAGCTAACTATGGCTACACCTTC.

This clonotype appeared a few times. Written as DNA, the CDR3 is TGTGCCATTTCGCGGGGGGCCTCTGGAAACACCATATATTTT. Residues: CAISRGASGNTIYF. The chain is built from TRBV7-9 and TRBJ1-3, with TRBD1 as a possible D gene (6 bases). The V end was cut by 10 bases, the J end by 0 bases, with 13 bases between. The germline gives CDR1 SEHNR, CDR2 FQNEAQ (reference sequence). CDR3 size: 14 residues.

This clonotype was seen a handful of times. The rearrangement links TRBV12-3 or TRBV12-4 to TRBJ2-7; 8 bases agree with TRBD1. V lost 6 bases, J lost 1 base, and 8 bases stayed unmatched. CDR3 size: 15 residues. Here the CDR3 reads CASSLNRGTSYEQYF. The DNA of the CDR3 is TGTGCCAGCAGCCTCAACAGGGGGACTTCCTACGAGCAGTACTTC.

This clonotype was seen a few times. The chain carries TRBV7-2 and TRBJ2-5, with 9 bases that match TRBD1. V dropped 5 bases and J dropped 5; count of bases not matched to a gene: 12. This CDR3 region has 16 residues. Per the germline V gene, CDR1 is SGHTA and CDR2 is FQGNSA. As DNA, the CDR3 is TGTGCCAGCAGCAAATCGACAGGGGGAGAAGGGGAGACCCAGTACTTC. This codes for CASSKSTGGEGETQYF.

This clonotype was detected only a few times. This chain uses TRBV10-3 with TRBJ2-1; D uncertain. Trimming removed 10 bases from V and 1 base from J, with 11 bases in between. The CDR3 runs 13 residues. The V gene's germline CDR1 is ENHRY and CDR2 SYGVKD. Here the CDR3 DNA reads TGTGCCACCACGACTGGGTCCTACAATGAGCAGTTCTTC. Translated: CATTTGSYNEQFF.